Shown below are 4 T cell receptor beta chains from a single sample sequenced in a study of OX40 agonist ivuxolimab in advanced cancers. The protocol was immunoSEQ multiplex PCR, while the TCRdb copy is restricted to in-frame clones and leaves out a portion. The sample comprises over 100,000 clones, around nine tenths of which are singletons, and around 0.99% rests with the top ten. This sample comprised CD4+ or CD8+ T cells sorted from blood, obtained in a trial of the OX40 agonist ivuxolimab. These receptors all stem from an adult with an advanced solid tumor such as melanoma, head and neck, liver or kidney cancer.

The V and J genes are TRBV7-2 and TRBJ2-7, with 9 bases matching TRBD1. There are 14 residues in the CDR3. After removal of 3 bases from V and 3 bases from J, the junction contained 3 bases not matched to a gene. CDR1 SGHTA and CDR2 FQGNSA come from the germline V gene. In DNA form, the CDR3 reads TGTGCCAGCAGCTTTCGACAGGGGGGCTACGAGCAGTACTTC. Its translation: CASSFRQGGYEQYF.

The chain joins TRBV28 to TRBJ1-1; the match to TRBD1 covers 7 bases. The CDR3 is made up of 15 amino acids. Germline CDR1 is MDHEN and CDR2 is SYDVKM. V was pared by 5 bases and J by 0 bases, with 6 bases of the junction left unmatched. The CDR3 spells CASSEGGSMNTEAFF. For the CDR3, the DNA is TGTGCCAGCAGTGAAGGGGGCTCCATGAACACTGAAGCTTTCTTT. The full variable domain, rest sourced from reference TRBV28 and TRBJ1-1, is DVKVTQSSRYLVKRTGEKVFLECVQDMDHENMFWYRQDPGLGLRLIYFSYDVKMKEKGDIPEGYSVSREKKERFSLILESASTNQTSMYLCASSEGGSMNTEAFFGQGTRLTVV.

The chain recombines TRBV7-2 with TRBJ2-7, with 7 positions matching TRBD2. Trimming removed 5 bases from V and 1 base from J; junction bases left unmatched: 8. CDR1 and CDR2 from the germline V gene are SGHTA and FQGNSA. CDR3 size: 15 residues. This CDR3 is CASSRQAGISYEQYF. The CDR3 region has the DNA TGTGCCAGCAGCCGACAAGCGGGGATTTCCTACGAGCAGTACTTC.

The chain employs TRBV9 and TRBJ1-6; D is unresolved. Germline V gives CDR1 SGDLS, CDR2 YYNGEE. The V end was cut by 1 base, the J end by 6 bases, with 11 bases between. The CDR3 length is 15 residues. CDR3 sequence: CASSVREQLNSPLHF. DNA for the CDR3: TGTGCCAGCAGCGTACGAGAACAGCTTAATTCACCCCTCCACTTT. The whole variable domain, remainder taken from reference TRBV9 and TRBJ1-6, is DSGVTQTPKHLITATGQRVTLRCSPRSGDLSVYWYQQSLDQGLQFLIQYYNGEERAKGNILERFSAQQFPDLHSELNLSSLELGDSALYFCASSVREQLNSPLHFGNGTRLTVT.